This TCR beta chain was identified during a study of early T cells in non-severe SARS-CoV-2 infection. The overall study: Sequencing was performed on bulk RNA from unsorted whole blood, leaving chains unpaired. General observations from the study: The matching step, a VDJdb search, favored anti-spike CD8 responses and missed private and CD4 specificities.

Germline trimming cut 4 bases from V and 6 bases from J; bases unmatched to any gene: 8. CDR3 length: 15 amino acids. TCRdb called the 5' RACE reads again in MiXCR, with one record for every CDR3 protein. The repertoire consists of about 34,000 distinct CDR3 sequences, with about 6.5% occurring once and the leading ten covering less than 10%. This clonotype has ten or more counts. Antigen: not known. The receptor was derived from an adult who was a healthcare worker with PCR-confirmed SARS-CoV-2 infection or an uninfected control (not recorded which). Sequencing was carried out using whole blood. The chain carries TRBV12-3 or TRBV12-4 and TRBJ2-3, with 9 bases that match TRBD2. CDR3 region: CASSSASGEADTQYF. The CDR3 DNA reads TGTGCCAGCAGTTCAGCTAGCGGGGAAGCGGATACGCAGTATTTT.